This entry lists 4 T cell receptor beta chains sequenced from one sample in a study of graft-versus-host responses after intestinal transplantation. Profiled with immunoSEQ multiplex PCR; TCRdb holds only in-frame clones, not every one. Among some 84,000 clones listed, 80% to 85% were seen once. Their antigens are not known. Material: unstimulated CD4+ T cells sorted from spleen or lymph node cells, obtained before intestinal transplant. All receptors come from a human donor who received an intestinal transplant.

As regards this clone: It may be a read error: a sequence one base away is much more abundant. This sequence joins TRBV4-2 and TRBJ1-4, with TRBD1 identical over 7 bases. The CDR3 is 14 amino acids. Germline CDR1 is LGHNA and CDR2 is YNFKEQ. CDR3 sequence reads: CANSQVVTGEKLFF. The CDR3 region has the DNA TGTGCCAACAGCCAAGTCGTGACAGGGGAAAAACTGTTTTTT.

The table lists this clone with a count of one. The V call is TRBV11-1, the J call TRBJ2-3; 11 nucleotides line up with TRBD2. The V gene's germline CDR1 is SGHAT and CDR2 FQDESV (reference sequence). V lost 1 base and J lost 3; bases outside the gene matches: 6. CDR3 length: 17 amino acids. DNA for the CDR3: TGTGCCAGCAGCTTAGAAGTAGCGGGGGGGCCAACAGATACGCAGTATTTT. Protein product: CASSLEVAGGPTDTQYF.

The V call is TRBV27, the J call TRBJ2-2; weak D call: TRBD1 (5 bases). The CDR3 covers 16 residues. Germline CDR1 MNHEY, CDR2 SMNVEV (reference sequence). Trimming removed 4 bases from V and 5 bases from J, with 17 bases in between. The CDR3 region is CASSSPMTDTTGELFF. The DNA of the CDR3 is TGTGCCAGCAGTTCACCTATGACAGATACAACCGGGGAGCTGTTTTTT.

CDR3 in amino acids: CASSSHSSSSMRGYTF. CDR3 coding DNA: TGTGCCAGCAGTTCCCATTCCTCTTCTTCAATGCGAGGCTACACCTTC. This rearrangement joins TRBV28 to TRBJ1-2; D not resolved. Germline lookup yields CDR1 MDHEN and CDR2 SYDVKM. Trimming cost V 4 bases and J 8 bases, with 23 bases left between them. This CDR3 has 16 residues.